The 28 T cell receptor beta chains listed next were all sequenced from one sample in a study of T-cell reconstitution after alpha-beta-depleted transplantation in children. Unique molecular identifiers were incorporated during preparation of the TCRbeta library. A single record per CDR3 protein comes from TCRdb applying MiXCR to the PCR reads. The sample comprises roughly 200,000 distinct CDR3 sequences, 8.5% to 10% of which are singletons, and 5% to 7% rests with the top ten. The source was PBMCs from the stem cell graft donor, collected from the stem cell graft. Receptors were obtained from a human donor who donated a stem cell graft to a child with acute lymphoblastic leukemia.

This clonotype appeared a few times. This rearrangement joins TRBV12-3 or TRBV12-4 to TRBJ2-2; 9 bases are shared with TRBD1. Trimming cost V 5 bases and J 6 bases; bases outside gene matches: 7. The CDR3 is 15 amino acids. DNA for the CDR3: TGTGCCAGCAGTACCGGGACAGGGATGTCCGGGGAGCTGTTTTTT. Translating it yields CASSTGTGMSGELFF.

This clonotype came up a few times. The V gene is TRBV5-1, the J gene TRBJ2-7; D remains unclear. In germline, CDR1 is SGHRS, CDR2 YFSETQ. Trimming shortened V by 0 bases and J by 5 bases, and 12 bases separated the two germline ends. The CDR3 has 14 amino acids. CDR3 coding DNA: TGCGCCAGCAGCTTGGGGGCAGCTGTCGACGAGCAGTACTTC. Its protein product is CASSLGAAVDEQYF.

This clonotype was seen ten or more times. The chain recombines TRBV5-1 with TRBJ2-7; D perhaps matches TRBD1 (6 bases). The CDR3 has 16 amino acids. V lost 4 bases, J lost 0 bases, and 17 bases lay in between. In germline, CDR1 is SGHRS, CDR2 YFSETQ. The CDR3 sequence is CASSGTGSPSSYEQYF. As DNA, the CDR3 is TGCGCCAGCAGCGGAACAGGGTCTCCCTCCTCCTACGAGCAGTACTTC.

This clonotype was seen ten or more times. CDR3 amino acids: CATRGDSIANTQYF. The CDR3 region has the DNA TGTGCCACCCGTGGGGATTCGATCGCAAATACGCAGTATTTT. The chain combines TRBV6-1 with TRBJ2-3, with D uncertain. From germline, CDR1 is MNHNS and CDR2 SASEGT. Between the trimmed V and J ends, which lost 10 bases and 7 bases, there was a span of 21 bases. CDR3 length: 14 amino acids.

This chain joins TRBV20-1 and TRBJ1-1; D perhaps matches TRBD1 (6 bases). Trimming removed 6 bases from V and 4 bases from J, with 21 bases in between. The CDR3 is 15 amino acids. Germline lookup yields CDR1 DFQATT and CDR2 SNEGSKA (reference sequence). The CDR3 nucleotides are TGCAGTGCCACGGGTGGGGGGGCAGGGGCCACTGAAGCTTTCTTT. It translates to CSATGGGAGATEAFF.

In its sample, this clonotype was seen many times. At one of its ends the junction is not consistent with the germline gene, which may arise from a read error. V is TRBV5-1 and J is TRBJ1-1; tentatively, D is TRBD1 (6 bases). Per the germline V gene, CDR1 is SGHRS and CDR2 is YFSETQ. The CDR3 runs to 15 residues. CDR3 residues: CASSLGRGGGTEAFF. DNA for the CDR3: TGCGCGAGCAGCTTGGGCAGGGGTGGAGGGACTGAAGCTTTCTTT.

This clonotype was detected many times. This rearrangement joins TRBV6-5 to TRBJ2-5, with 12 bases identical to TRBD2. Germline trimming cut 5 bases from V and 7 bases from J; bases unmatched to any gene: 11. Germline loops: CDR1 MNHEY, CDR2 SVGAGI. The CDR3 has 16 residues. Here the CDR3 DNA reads TGTGCCAGCAGTAACGGACTAGCGGGAAACTCCGGGACCCAGTACTTC. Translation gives CASSNGLAGNSGTQYF.

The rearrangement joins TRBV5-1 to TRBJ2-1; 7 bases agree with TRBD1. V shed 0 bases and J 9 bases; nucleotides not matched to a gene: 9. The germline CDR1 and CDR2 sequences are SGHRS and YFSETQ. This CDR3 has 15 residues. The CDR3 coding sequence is TGCGCCAGCAGCTTGGCCTTATCGTCAGGGGGTGAGCAGTTCTTC. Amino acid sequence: CASSLALSSGGEQFF.

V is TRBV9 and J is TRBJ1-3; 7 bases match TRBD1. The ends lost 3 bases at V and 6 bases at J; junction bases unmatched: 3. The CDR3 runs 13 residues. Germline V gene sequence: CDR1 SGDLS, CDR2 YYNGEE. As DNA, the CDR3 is TGTGCCAGCAGCGCAACAGGGGTAAACACCATATATTTT. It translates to CASSATGVNTIYF.

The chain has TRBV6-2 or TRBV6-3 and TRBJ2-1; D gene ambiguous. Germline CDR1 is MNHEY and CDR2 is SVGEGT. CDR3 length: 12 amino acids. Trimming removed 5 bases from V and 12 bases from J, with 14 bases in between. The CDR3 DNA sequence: TGTGCCAGCAGTGTGGGGTATCCTTCGCAGTTCTTC. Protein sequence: CASSVGYPSQFF.

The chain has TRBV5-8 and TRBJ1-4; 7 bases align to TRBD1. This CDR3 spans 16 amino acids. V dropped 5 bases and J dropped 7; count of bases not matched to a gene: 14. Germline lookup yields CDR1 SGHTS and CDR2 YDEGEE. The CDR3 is CASSSARDSEAEKLFF. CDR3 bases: TGTGCCAGCAGTTCGGCGAGGGACAGTGAGGCTGAAAAACTGTTTTTT.

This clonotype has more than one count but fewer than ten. CDR3: CASIPGQKNTEAFF. DNA of the CDR3: TGTGCCAGCATCCCGGGACAGAAGAACACTGAAGCTTTCTTT. The chain uses TRBV12-3 or TRBV12-4 and TRBJ1-1; 7 nucleotides match TRBD1. The CDR3 is 14 amino acids. V trimming: 7 bases; J trimming: 1 base; junction bases outside the gene matches: 6.

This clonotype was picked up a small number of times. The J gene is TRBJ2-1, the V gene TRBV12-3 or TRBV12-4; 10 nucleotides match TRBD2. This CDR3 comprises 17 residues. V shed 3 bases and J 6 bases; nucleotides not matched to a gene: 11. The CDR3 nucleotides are TGTGCCAGCAGTTTCGGAAGTGGGAGCGGGGGGGCCAATGAGCAGTTCTTC. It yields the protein CASSFGSGSGGANEQFF.

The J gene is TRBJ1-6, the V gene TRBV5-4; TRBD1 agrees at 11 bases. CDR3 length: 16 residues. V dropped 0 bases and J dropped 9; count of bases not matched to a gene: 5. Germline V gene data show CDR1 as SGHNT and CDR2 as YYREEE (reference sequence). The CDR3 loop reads CASSLEGQGGTSPLHF. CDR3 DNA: TGTGCCAGCAGCTTGGAGGGACAGGGGGGAACTTCACCCCTCCACTTT.

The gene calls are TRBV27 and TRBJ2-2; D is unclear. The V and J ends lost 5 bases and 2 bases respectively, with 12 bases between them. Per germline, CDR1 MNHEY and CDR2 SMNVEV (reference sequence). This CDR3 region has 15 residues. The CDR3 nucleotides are TGTGCCAGCAGTATGAGGCGCGGCAACACCGGGGAGCTGTTTTTT. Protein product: CASSMRRGNTGELFF.

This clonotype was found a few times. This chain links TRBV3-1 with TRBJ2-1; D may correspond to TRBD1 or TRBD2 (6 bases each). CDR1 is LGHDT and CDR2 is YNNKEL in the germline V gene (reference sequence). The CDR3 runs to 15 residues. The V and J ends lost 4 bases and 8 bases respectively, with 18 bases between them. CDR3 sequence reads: CASSRRDTKGHEQFF. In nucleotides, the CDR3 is TGTGCCAGCAGCCGGCGGGACACCAAAGGCCATGAGCAGTTCTTC.

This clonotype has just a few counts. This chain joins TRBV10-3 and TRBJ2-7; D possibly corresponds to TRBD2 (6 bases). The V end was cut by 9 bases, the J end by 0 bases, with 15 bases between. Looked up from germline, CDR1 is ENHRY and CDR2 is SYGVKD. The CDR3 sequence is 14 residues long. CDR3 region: CAILDAGSSYEQYF. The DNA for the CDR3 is TGTGCCATTCTGGACGCGGGGAGCTCCTACGAGCAGTACTTC.

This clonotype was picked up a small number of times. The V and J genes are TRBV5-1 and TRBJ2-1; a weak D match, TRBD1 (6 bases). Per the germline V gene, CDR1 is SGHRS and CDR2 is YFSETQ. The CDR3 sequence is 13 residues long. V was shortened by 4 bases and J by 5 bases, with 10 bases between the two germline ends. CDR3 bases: TGCGCCAGCAGCGTCGGACAGAACAATGAGCAGTTCTTC. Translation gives CASSVGQNNEQFF.

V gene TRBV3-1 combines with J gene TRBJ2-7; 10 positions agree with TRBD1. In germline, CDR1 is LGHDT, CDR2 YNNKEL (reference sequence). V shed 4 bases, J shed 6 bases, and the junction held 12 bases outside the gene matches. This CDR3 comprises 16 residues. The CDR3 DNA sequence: TGTGCCAGCAGCCTAAACGCCGGGACAGGGGTCTCCGAGCAGTACTTC. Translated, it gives CASSLNAGTGVSEQYF.

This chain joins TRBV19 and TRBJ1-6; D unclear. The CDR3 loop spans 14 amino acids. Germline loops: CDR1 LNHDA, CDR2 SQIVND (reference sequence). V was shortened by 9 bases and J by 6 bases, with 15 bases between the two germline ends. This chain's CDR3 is CASSTPGGNSPLHF. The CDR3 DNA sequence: TGTGCCAGCTCGACCCCCGGAGGTAATTCACCCCTCCACTTT.

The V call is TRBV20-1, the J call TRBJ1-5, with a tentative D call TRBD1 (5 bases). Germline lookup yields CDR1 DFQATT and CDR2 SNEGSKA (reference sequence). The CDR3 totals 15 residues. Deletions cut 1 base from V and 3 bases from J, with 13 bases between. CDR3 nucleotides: TGCAGTGCTAGAGTGGGGGAGGGGACCAATCAGCCCCAGCATTTT. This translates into CSARVGEGTNQPQHF.

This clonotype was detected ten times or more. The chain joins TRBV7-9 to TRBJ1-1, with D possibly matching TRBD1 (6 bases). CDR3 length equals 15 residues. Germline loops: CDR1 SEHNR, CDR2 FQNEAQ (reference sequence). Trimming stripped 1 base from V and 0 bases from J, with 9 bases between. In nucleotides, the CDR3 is TGTGCCAGCAGCTTAGGGGGGGGCATGAACACTGAAGCTTTCTTT. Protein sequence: CASSLGGGMNTEAFF.

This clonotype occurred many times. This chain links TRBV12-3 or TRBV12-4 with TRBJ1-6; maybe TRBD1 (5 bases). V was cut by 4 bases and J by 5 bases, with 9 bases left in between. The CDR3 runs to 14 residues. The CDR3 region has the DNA TGTGCCAGCAGTTGGGGGGGTGATAATTCACCCCTCCACTTT. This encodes CASSWGGDNSPLHF.

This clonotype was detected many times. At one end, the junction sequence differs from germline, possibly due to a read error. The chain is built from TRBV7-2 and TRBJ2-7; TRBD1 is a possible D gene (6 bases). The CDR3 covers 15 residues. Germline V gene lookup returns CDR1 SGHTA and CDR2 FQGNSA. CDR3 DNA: TGTGCCAGCAGCTTACATAGGGGGACACACCTTGATCGTCACTTC. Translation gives CASSLHRGTHLDRHF.

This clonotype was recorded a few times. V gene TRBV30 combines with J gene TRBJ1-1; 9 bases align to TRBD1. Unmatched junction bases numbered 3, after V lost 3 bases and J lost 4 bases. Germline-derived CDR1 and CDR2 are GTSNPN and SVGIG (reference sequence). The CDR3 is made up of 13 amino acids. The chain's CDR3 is CAWRRQGGTEAFF. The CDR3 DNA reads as TGTGCCTGGAGGAGACAGGGGGGCACTGAAGCTTTCTTT.

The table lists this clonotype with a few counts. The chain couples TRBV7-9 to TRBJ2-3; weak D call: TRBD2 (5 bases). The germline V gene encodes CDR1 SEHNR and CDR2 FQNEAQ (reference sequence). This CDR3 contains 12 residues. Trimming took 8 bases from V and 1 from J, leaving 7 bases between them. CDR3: CASVGGTDTQYF. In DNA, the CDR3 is TGTGCCAGCGTCGGGGGCACAGATACGCAGTATTTT.

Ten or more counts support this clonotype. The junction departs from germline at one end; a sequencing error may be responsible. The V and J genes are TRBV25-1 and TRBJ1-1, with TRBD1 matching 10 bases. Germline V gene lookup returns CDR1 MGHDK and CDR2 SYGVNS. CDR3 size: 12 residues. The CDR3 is CASSVGGQGRLF. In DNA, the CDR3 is TGTGCCAGCAGTGTCGGGGGACAGGGGAGACTCTTT. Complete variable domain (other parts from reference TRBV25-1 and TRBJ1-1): EADIYQTPRYLVIGTGKKITLECSQTMGHDKMYWYQQDPGMELHLIHYSYGVNSTEKGDLSSESTVSRIRTEHFPLTLESARPSHTSQYLCASSVGGQGRLFGQGTRLTVV.

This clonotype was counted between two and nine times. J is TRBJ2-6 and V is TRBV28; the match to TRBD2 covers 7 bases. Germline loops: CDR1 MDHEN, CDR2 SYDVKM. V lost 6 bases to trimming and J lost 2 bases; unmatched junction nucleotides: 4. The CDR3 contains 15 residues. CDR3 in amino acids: CASRMGGAGANVLTF. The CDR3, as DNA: TGTGCCAGCAGAATGGGGGGGGCTGGGGCCAACGTCCTGACTTTC. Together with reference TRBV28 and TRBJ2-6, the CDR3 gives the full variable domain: DVKVTQSSRYLVKRTGEKVFLECVQDMDHENMFWYRQDPGLGLRLIYFSYDVKMKEKGDIPEGYSVSREKKERFSLILESASTNQTSMYLCASRMGGAGANVLTFGAGSRLTVL.